This T cell receptor (beta chain) originates from a study of metastatic and nonmetastatic thyroid tumors. Across the whole study: Both malignant and benign thyroid patients supplied peripheral blood and tumor or nodule tissue samples, across which the repertoires of these patients were then compared. Broader study findings: For both blood and tumor, malignant thyroid tumors reportedly showed significantly higher TCR beta diversity than benign nodules did.

CDR3 size: 18 residues. Looked up from germline, CDR1 is MNHNS and CDR2 is SASEGT. This clone was counted at least ten times. Its antigen is undetermined. At one of its ends the junction is not consistent with the germline gene, which may arise from a read error. In the study's own analysis: Built for papillary thyroid cancer, a distant-metastasis classifier drew on CDR3 differences across clinicopathological groups. From the PCR reads, TCRdb re-called clones with MiXCR. The V and J calls follow TCRdb's processing rather than the paper's. The table includes 20,000 to 30,000 clones, 10% to 15% detected once. None of the patients had undergone any treatment ahead of thyroid surgery.

The sequence was collected from a female donor with papillary thyroid cancer or a benign thyroid nodule (not recorded which). Some clones in this sample may be carry-over from other donors' samples. The chain is built from TRBV6-1 and TRBJ2-3, with 13 bases aligning to TRBD2. What was sequenced was blood. The CDR3 sequence: CASTLGWTSGSPTDAQYF. The CDR3 DNA reads TGTGCCAGCACTTTAGGGTGGACTAGCGGGAGCCCCACAGATGCGCAGTATTTT.